A selection of T cell receptor beta chains follows, all from one sample in a study of shared clonotypes between healthy human individuals. The assay was immunoSEQ multiplex PCR, and TCRdb's table has in-frame clones only and misses some. The sample carries about 2,500,000 clones, approximately 94% recorded once. What was sequenced was naive CD4+ T cells sorted from blood. The receptors come from a man in his late teens or twenties in good health. Each CDR3 is given with its conserved first and last residue. A D gene is named only where the DNA matches it firmly. Clone size is stated in some rows and not others, as once, few, many or a class when expanded.

v_call	j_call	clone_size	d_call	cdr3_aa	cdr3_nt
TRBV7-9	TRBJ2-3	.	.	CASTYQGSTDTQYF	TGTGCCAGCACGTATCAGGGGAGCACAGATACGCAGTATTTT
TRBV5-1	TRBJ1-3	.	TRBD1	CASSPGQEGIGNTIYF	TGCGCCAGCAGCCCCGGACAGGAAGGGATAGGAAACACCATATATTTT
TRBV7-9	TRBJ2-7	.	.	CASSPTTPVDEQYF	TGTGCCAGCAGCCCTACTACTCCAGTAGACGAGCAGTACTTC
TRBV18	TRBJ2-7	once	.	CASSPSGDGEQYF	TGTGCCAGCTCACCATCGGGTGATGGCGAGCAGTACTTC
TRBV5-5	TRBJ2-1	.	TRBD2	CASSLNSGVYNEQFF	TGTGCCAGCAGCTTGAATAGCGGGGTATACAATGAGCAGTTCTTC
TRBV7-8	TRBJ2-7	.	.	CASSFSGNEQYF	TGTGCCAGCAGCTTTTCCGGGAACGAGCAGTACTTC
TRBV6-1	TRBJ2-5	.	.	CASSVSRGGAQYF	TGTGCCAGCAGTGTTAGCAGGGGAGGGGCCCAGTACTTC
TRBV18	TRBJ2-1	.	.	CASSPNDPNSYNEQFF	TGTGCCAGCTCACCAAATGACCCGAACTCCTACAATGAGCAGTTCTTC
TRBV10-3	TRBJ2-2	once	.	CAISEQGNGELFF	TGTGCCATCAGTGAGCAGGGGAACGGGGAGCTGTTTTTT
TRBV6-4	TRBJ2-2	.	.	CARRKGTEDTGELFF	TGTGCCAGAAGAAAAGGGACTGAGGACACCGGGGAGCTGTTTTTT
TRBV7-8	TRBJ2-7	.	TRBD1	CASSLSGGHLTYEQYF	TGTGCCAGCAGCTTATCAGGGGGACACCTGACCTACGAGCAGTACTTC
TRBV7-6	TRBJ2-2	.	TRBD1	CASSLLQQGLNTGELFF	TGTGCCAGCAGCTTACTTCAACAGGGGTTGAACACCGGGGAGCTGTTTTTT
TRBV27	TRBJ1-2	.	.	CASRDSGGTNYGYTF	TGTGCCAGCAGGGACTCCGGGGGCACTAACTATGGCTACACCTTC
TRBV30	TRBJ2-3	.	.	CAWSVNLATTDTQYF	TGTGCCTGGAGTGTAAATCTTGCTACCACAGATACGCAGTATTTT
TRBV28	TRBJ1-2	.	.	CASSSKTGPIYLIFYGYTF	TGTGCCAGCAGTTCAAAAACGGGACCGATCTACCTTATCTTCTATGGCTACACCTTC
TRBV5-4	TRBJ2-4	.	.	CASIRGGTEAKNIQYF	TGTGCCAGCATCAGGGGAGGGACAGAAGCCAAAAACATTCAGTACTTC
TRBV7-3	TRBJ2-5	.	.	CASSFGLKETQYF	TGTGCCAGCAGCTTTGGGCTGAAAGAGACCCAGTACTTC
TRBV27	TRBJ1-1	.	.	CASNPRGGTEAFF	TGTGCCAGCAACCCCCGGGGGGGGACTGAAGCTTTCTTT
TRBV19	TRBJ1-3	.	.	CASSTGQTSGNTIYF	TGTGCCAGTAGTACCGGACAGACCTCTGGAAACACCATATATTTT
TRBV6-5	TRBJ2-4	.	.	CASSYSASEKNIQYF	TGTGCCAGCAGTTACTCCGCTTCGGAAAAAAACATTCAGTACTTC
TRBV4-1	TRBJ2-3	.	.	CASSQPGITDTQYF	TGCGCCAGCAGCCAACCTGGTATCACAGATACGCAGTATTTT
TRBV2	TRBJ2-7	.	TRBD1	CASNDRGEGEQYF	TGTGCCAGCAACGACAGGGGAGAGGGCGAGCAGTACTTC
TRBV19	TRBJ2-7	once	TRBD2	CASNSGRGNEQYF	TGTGCCAGTAATAGCGGGAGGGGTAACGAGCAGTACTTC
TRBV6-5	TRBJ1-4	.	.	CASSYTTNEKLFF	TGTGCCAGCAGTTACACAACTAATGAAAAACTGTTTTTT
TRBV29-1	TRBJ2-7	.	.	CSARDGALGNEQYF	TGCAGCGCCCGTGATGGGGCCTTAGGGAACGAGCAGTACTTC
TRBV11-2	TRBJ2-4	once	.	CASSLEYIQYF	TGTGCCAGCAGCTTAGAGTACATTCAGTACTTC
TRBV5-8	TRBJ1-2	.	.	CASSLSPYPGQVGVNF	TGTGCCAGCAGCTTGAGTCCCTACCCAGGGCAGGTCGGAGTCAATTTC
TRBV7-9	TRBJ2-2	.	.	CASSSQVGRFTGELFF	TGTGCCAGCAGCTCCCAGGTGGGGCGCTTCACCGGGGAGCTGTTTTTT
TRBV2	TRBJ2-2	.	.	CASKVLATWDTGELFF	TGTGCCAGCAAGGTACTAGCAACGTGGGACACCGGGGAGCTGTTTTTT
TRBV28	TRBJ2-7	.	.	CASIPGLFTYEQYF	TGTGCCAGTATTCCGGGACTGTTCACCTACGAGCAGTACTTC
TRBV6-6	TRBJ1-5	once	TRBD1	CASSQGGPQHF	TGTGCCAGCAGCCAGGGGGGGCCCCAGCATTTT
TRBV27	TRBJ1-2	.	.	CASSFRENYGYTF	TGTGCCAGCAGTTTCCGGGAAAACTATGGCTACACCTTC
TRBV5-1	TRBJ2-2	.	.	CASSSLQGSNTGELFF	TGCGCCAGCAGCTCACTACAGGGAAGCAACACCGGGGAGCTGTTTTTT
TRBV6-5	TRBJ1-6	once	.	CASSSYGGNSPLHF	TGTGCCAGCAGTTCCTACGGGGGGAATTCACCCCTCCACTTT
TRBV29-1	TRBJ2-3	.	TRBD2	CSVVERGGPTDTQYF	TGCAGCGTTGTCGAGCGGGGGGGCCCTACAGATACGCAGTATTTT
TRBV5-1	TRBJ2-7	.	TRBD1	CASSNRTGVPHEQYF	TGCGCCAGCAGCAACCGGACAGGGGTGCCCCACGAGCAGTACTTC
TRBV14	TRBJ1-1	few	.	CASSQGNTNTEAFF	TGTGCCAGCAGCCAAGGTAATACGAACACTGAAGCTTTCTTT
TRBV11-3	TRBJ2-2	once	.	CASSLVLGSELFF	TGTGCCAGCAGCTTAGTCTTGGGCAGCGAGCTGTTTTTT
TRBV18	TRBJ1-4	.	.	CASSLSAGSEKLFF	TGTGCCAGCTCACTCTCGGCAGGCAGCGAAAAACTGTTTTTT
TRBV5-1	TRBJ1-4	once	.	CASSYEINEKLFF	TGCGCCAGCAGCTACGAGATTAATGAAAAACTGTTTTTT
TRBV4-1	TRBJ1-2	.	.	CASSHGRGGYTF	TGCGCCAGCAGCCATGGGAGGGGCGGCTACACCTTC
TRBV7-2	TRBJ1-2	.	TRBD1	CASSTQGAPAYGYTF	TGTGCCAGCAGCACACAGGGGGCCCCTGCCTATGGCTACACCTTC
TRBV10-3	TRBJ2-6	.	TRBD1	CAISGQGASGANVLTF	TGTGCCATCAGCGGGCAGGGGGCTTCTGGGGCCAACGTCCTGACTTTC
TRBV18	TRBJ2-1	.	.	CASSPVGGLPYNEQFF	TGTGCCAGCTCACCAGTCGGGGGGCTCCCCTACAATGAGCAGTTCTTC
TRBV6-1	TRBJ2-5	.	.	CASTGKGPGETQYF	TGTGCCAGCACCGGGAAGGGGCCGGGGGAGACCCAGTACTTC
TRBV11-3	TRBJ2-1	.	.	CASSLDRGSYNEQFF	TGTGCCAGCAGCTTAGATCGCGGCTCCTACAATGAGCAGTTCTTC
TRBV10-3	TRBJ2-5	.	.	CAISQMGLEETQYF	TGTGCCATCAGTCAAATGGGCCTAGAAGAGACCCAGTACTTC
TRBV7-9	TRBJ2-2	.	.	CASSSRQNTGELFF	TGTGCCAGCAGCTCACGACAGAACACCGGGGAGCTGTTTTTT
TRBV25-1	TRBJ2-7	.	.	CASSEWDSYEQYF	TGTGCCAGCAGTGAATGGGACTCCTACGAGCAGTACTTC
TRBV30	TRBJ2-7	.	.	CAWSRTVPYEQYF	TGTGCCTGGAGTCGGACTGTTCCCTACGAGCAGTACTTC
TRBV18	TRBJ2-3	.	.	CASSPPPDTQYF	TGTGCCAGCTCACCACCGCCAGATACGCAGTATTTT
TRBV21-1	TRBJ1-1	.	.	CASSERQGCTEAFF	TGTGCCAGCAGCGAGAGACAGGGGTGTACTGAAGCTTTCTTT
TRBV7-2	TRBJ2-7	.	TRBD1	CASSLGQGFEQYF	TGTGCCAGCAGCCTGGGACAGGGGTTCGAGCAGTACTTC
TRBV23-1	TRBJ1-2	.	TRBD1	CASSRRQGSTYGYTF	TGCGCCAGCAGTCGCCGACAGGGAAGTACCTATGGCTACACCTTC